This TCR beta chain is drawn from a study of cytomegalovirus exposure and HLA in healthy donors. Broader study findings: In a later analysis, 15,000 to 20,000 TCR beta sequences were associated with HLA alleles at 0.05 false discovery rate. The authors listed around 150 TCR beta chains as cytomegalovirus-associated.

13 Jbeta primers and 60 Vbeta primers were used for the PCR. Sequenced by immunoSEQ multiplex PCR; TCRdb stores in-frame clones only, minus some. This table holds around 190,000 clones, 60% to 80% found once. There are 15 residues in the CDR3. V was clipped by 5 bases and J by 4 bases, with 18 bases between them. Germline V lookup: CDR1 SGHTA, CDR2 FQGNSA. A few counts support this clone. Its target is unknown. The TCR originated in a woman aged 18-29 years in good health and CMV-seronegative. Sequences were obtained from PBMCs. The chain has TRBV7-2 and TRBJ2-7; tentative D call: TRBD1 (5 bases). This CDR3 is CASSQGAGYQYEQYF. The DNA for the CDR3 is TGTGCCAGCAGCCAAGGGGCAGGCTACCAATACGAGCAGTACTTC.